The rows below give T cell receptor beta chains drawn from one sample of a study of PD-1 blockade in classical Hodgkin lymphoma. TCRdb keeps only in-frame clones here, not all; method: immunoSEQ multiplex PCR. Of 110,000 or so clones detected, 70% to 90% appear once; the ten largest clones hold roughly 21%. Sequences were derived from peripheral blood mononuclear cells (PBMCs), sampled before the second cycle of nivolumab. The receptors here all came from a human donor with classical Hodgkin lymphoma. Each CDR3 is given with its conserved first and last residue. Fields, in order: clone size, D gene, J gene, V gene, CDR3 DNA, CDR3 protein. D genes are given only for firm matches. Expanded clones get a size class; other rows say once, few or many, or leave the size out.

NA TRBD1 TRBJ1-1 TRBV19 TGTGCCAGTAGTGTAATACAGGGGGCTAACACTGAAGCTTTCTTT CASSVIQGANTEAFF
NA NA TRBJ2-3 TRBV7-2 TGTGCCAGCAATAGTATGTACACAGATACGCAGTATTTT CASNSMYTDTQYF
NA TRBD2 TRBJ2-1 TRBV4-3 TGCGCCAGCAGCCAGGGACTAGGTAGTGAGTACAATGAGCAGTTCTTC CASSQGLGSEYNEQFF
NA TRBD1 TRBJ1-2 TRBV6-1 TGTGCCAGCAGTGAGGGACAGGCCGATGGCTACACCTTC CASSEGQADGYTF
NA NA TRBJ1-1 TRBV14 TGTGCCAGCAGCCCCCTCCCCGCGGGTACTGAAGCTTTCTTT CASSPLPAGTEAFF
NA NA TRBJ1-2 TRBV19 TGTGCCAGTAGATCGCTTACCTATGGCTACACCTTC CASRSLTYGYTF
NA TRBD1 TRBJ1-4 TRBV27 TGTGCCAGCCGTACAGGGGGCCAAAATGAAAAACTGTTTTTT CASRTGGQNEKLFF
NA TRBD1 TRBJ1-2 TRBV10-3 TGTGCCATCCACAACCCCCAAGCCCGACAGGGGGCTTCTGGCTACACCTTC CAIHNPQARQGASGYTF
NA NA TRBJ2-1 TRBV2 TGTGCCAGCAGGGCGAGGGGCTCCTACAATGAGCAGTTCTTC CASRARGSYNEQFF
NA NA TRBJ2-1 TRBV7-9 TGTGCCAGCAGCTTAGTAGTAACCAGCCCCGACAATGAGCAGTTCTTC CASSLVVTSPDNEQFF
NA TRBD2 TRBJ2-1 TRBV7-9 TGTGCCAGCAGGAATAGAAGGGGAGGGGTCTACAATGAGCAGTTCTTC CASRNRRGGVYNEQFF
NA TRBD2 TRBJ2-1 TRBV19 TGTGCCAGTAGTATAATTCGGGGGGATGAGCAGTTCTTC CASSIIRGDEQFF
NA NA TRBJ2-3 TRBV19 TGTGCCAGTAGTCTGTCCAGGGGCACAGATACGCAGTATTTT CASSLSRGTDTQYF
NA TRBD2 TRBJ2-5 TRBV25-1 TGTGCCAGCAGTGAATGGGGAGGGGAGACCCAGTACTTC CASSEWGGETQYF
NA NA TRBJ1-1 TRBV19 TGTGCCAGTAGTGTCGGGACTCTAAACACTGAAGCTTTCTTT CASSVGTLNTEAFF
NA NA TRBJ1-1 TRBV29-1 TGCAGCGTTGCCCAGAAGAACACTGAAGCTTTCTTT CSVAQKNTEAFF
NA NA TRBJ2-3 TRBV11-2 TGTGCCAGCAGCTGGGTTGGAGGGTGGTATACGCAGTATTTT CASSWVGGWYTQYF
NA TRBD1 TRBJ1-4 TRBV4-1 TGCGCCAGCAGCCCTTGGAGTTTGGGACAGTTTAATGAAAAACTGTTTTTT CASSPWSLGQFNEKLFF
NA NA TRBJ1-1 TRBV2 TGTGCCAGCAGTGAATATGACATTCCCGCTGAAGCTTTCTTT CASSEYDIPAEAFF
NA NA TRBJ1-3 TRBV13 TGTGCCAGCAGCTTAGGCCGAGATAGGGCCGGAAACACCATATATTTT CASSLGRDRAGNTIYF
few NA TRBJ1-2 TRBV19 TGTGCCAGTAGTATAGATCACTACATAGCCTTTACCTATGGCTACACCTTC CASSIDHYIAFTYGYTF
NA TRBD1 TRBJ1-2 TRBV4-1 TGCGCCAGCAGCCAAACAGGGGAGAGGTATGGCTACACCTTC CASSQTGERYGYTF
NA NA TRBJ1-5 TRBV6-5 TGTGCCAGCAGTTCCAATTCAGGGCCCCAGCATTTT CASSSNSGPQHF
NA NA TRBJ2-5 TRBV5-1 TGCGCCAGCAGCTTGGCATCGGAGACCCAGTACTTC CASSLASETQYF
NA TRBD1 TRBJ2-3 TRBV19 TGTGCCAGTAGTCCCTCCGGGACAGGACGTGATACGCAGTATTTT CASSPSGTGRDTQYF
once NA TRBJ2-3 TRBV4-1 TGCGCCAGCAGCCAAGATAGGGTAGCGTCAGATACGCAGTATTTT CASSQDRVASDTQYF
NA TRBD1 TRBJ1-2 TRBV5-1 TGCGCCAGCACTCCGGGACAGGGGCCCTATGGCTACACCTTC CASTPGQGPYGYTF
NA NA TRBJ1-1 TRBV27 TGTGCCAGCAGGACAAGGTCCATCTTGAACACTGAAGCTTTCTTT CASRTRSILNTEAFF
NA NA TRBJ1-2 TRBV4-3 TGCGCCAGCAGCTCGACGGGGACTAACTATGGCTACACCTTC CASSSTGTNYGYTF
NA NA TRBJ2-7 TRBV4-3 TGCGCCAGCAGCCAAGGACTAGTTTCCTACGAGCAGTACTTC CASSQGLVSYEQYF
NA TRBD1 TRBJ1-2 TRBV19 TGTGCCAGTAGTCTGACAGGGGGCGAAGCTAACTATGGCTACACCTTC CASSLTGGEANYGYTF
NA TRBD2 TRBJ2-1 TRBV13 TGTGCCAGCAGCTTTAGCGGGACCGACAATGAGCAGTTCTTC CASSFSGTDNEQFF
NA TRBD2 TRBJ2-2 TRBV5-4 TGTGCCAGCAGCGTCATCGGGAGGCGTCGCACCGGGGAGCTGTTTTTT CASSVIGRRRTGELFF
NA NA TRBJ1-4 TRBV4-1 TGCGCCAGCAGCCAAGATCGGGGAGGGGAAAGGGAAAAACTGTTTTTT CASSQDRGGEREKLFF
NA TRBD1 TRBJ1-4 TRBV4-1 TGCGCCAGCAGCCGGGACAGGGGGCAAGATAATGAAAAACTGTTTTTT CASSRDRGQDNEKLFF
few TRBD2 TRBJ2-1 TRBV27 TGTGCCAGCACCCATACTAGCGGACCCCTCTCCAATGAGCAGTTCTTC CASTHTSGPLSNEQFF
NA NA TRBJ2-1 TRBV10-3 TGTGCCATCAGTGAGTTGGGTGAGCAGTTCTTC CAISELGEQFF
NA NA TRBJ1-1 TRBV7-2 TGTGCCAGCAGCCAGCCGAAGACTGAAGCTTTCTTT CASSQPKTEAFF
many TRBD1 TRBJ1-1 TRBV19 TGTGCCCCGGACAGGGTAAGGCGCACTGAAGCTTTCTTT CAPDRVRRTEAFF
NA TRBD2 TRBJ2-7 TRBV5-6 TGTGCCAGCAGCTTGCGGACTAGCGGGAGGGCCTACGAGCAGTACTTC CASSLRTSGRAYEQYF
once NA TRBJ1-5 TRBV11-2 TGTGCCAGCAGCTCACTCGGTCCGACTCAGCCCCAGCATTTT CASSSLGPTQPQHF
NA TRBD2 TRBJ2-2 TRBV5-6 TGTGCCAGCAGCTTCCCGGCTAGCGGGAGACTACCCGGGGAGCTGTTTTTT CASSFPASGRLPGELFF
NA TRBD1 TRBJ2-1 TRBV28 TGTGCCAGCAGTCAGAGGGGCCGCAGGGGGCACGATGAGCAGTTCTTC CASSQRGRRGHDEQFF
NA TRBD2 TRBJ2-1 TRBV5-4 TGTGCCAGCAGCCCCAGTAGCGGGAGGGAGTACAATGAGCAGTTCTTC CASSPSSGREYNEQFF
NA NA TRBJ1-1 TRBV6-1 TGTGCCAGCAGTAAAAAAGGGATCGGAGGGACTGAAGCTTTCTTT CASSKKGIGGTEAFF
NA NA TRBJ2-1 TRBV2 TGTGCCAGCGAGTACCATGAGCAGTTCTTC CASEYHEQFF
NA NA TRBJ2-7 TRBV20-1 TGCAGTGCTAGAGATCGGAGAGAGCAGTACTTC CSARDRREQYF
NA NA TRBJ2-3 TRBV1 TGCACCAGCAGCCATGGACAGGGCACAGATACGCAGTATTTT CTSSHGQGTDTQYF
NA NA TRBJ1-3 TRBV19 TGTGCCAGTAGTATAGCGTTGGGCCTACGAAACACCATATATTTT CASSIALGLRNTIYF
NA NA TRBJ1-3 TRBV6-5 TGTGCCAGCAGTAGGGAGGTGGCTGGAAACACCATATATTTT CASSREVAGNTIYF
NA NA TRBJ2-1 TRBV11-2 TGTGCCAGCAGCTCTCCGCGCAAACTTCACGGGGAGCAGTTCTTC CASSSPRKLHGEQFF